This record covers a single T cell receptor beta chain. The antigen is unknown. This specimen belongs to a study of CXCR3-negative and CXCR3-positive naive CD8 T cells. Using triplicate sorts, 300,000 or so cells were collected each time from every CD8+ T cell subset. Cells classed as naive CD8+ T cells were CD45RO-CCR7+CD27+CD95-. There are 14 residues in the CDR3. Germline V gene data show CDR1 as SEHNR and CDR2 as FQNEAQ (reference sequence). Regarding the study as a whole: Because surface CD5 did not distinguish the naive subsets, TCR strength was inferred from TRB CDR3 properties. Each naive subset displayed comparably high diversity, whereas memory CD8+ cells displayed much lower diversity. Naive cells with CXCR3 showed TRB CDR3s that were more hydrophobic than those in CXCR3-negative naive cells.

UMI-labeled 5' RACE yielded the TRB cDNA libraries. Reanalyzing the 5' RACE reads, TCRdb keeps one entry per CDR3 protein, without DNA. This repertoire includes 150,000 to 180,000 distinct CDR3 sequences. The sample comprised naive CXCR3+ CD8+ T cells from blood. Subset given: CD45RO-CCR7+CD27+CD95- naive CD8+ T cells expressing CXCR3 (TNR3+). The V gene is TRBV7-9, the J gene TRBJ1-5. This receptor was obtained from a human donor in good health. Some clones in this sample may be carry-over from other donors' samples. The CDR3 region is CASSLGDSNQPQHF.